These T cell receptor beta chains were read from a single sample in a study of blood T cell repertoires in COVID-19. Sequenced by immunoSEQ multiplex PCR; TCRdb stores in-frame clones only, minus some. The sample has 120,000 to 150,000 clones; approximately 85% are singletons. Input material: PBMCs or T cells enriched from blood (not recorded which). The receptors here all came from a woman aged 45-65 years with acute COVID-19. Both conserved end residues are part of each CDR3. Fields, in order: D gene, clone size, J gene, V gene, CDR3 DNA, CDR3 protein. A D gene is named only where the DNA matches it firmly. Only some rows state a clone size, as once, few, many or a class for expanded clones.

>TRBD1|-|TRBJ2-7|TRBV29-1
TGCAGCGTTGAAGCATGGACAGGGGGGAACGAGCAGTACTTC
CSVEAWTGGNEQYF
>-|-|TRBJ2-1|TRBV7-8
TGTGCCAGCATGTTAAGGGGCAGGGGCGATCGATACAATGAGCAGTTCTTC
CASMLRGRGDRYNEQFF
>-|-|TRBJ2-7|TRBV7-8
TGTGCCAGCAGCTTATTTCAGGGAAACTACGAGCAGTACTTC
CASSLFQGNYEQYF
>TRBD1|-|TRBJ2-5|TRBV6-5
TGTGCCAGCAGTTCTGGACAGGGGGTGCAAGAGACCCAGTACTTC
CASSSGQGVQETQYF
>-|-|TRBJ2-6|TRBV6-2/TRBV6-3
TGTGCCAGCAGTCAGGGCTCTGGGGCCAACGTCCTGACTTTC
CASSQGSGANVLTF
>TRBD1|-|TRBJ1-1|TRBV11-3
TGTGCCAGCAGCTTCGGGACAGCTGAAGCTTTCTTT
CASSFGTAEAFF
>TRBD1|once|TRBJ1-1|TRBV15
TGTGCCACCAGCAGAGGACAGGGGATGAACACTGAAGCTTTCTTT
CATSRGQGMNTEAFF
>-|-|TRBJ2-5|TRBV27
TGTGCCAGCCTCCAAGAGACCCAGTACTTC
CASLQETQYF
>-|-|TRBJ1-5|TRBV6-5
TGTGCCAGCGCCCCAGAAGATAGCAATCAGCCCCAGCATTTT
CASAPEDSNQPQHF
>TRBD2|once|TRBJ2-3|TRBV19
TGTGCCAGTTCATCCGGGAGGGCGTTCCCTTCGCAGTATTTT
CASSSGRAFPSQYF
>TRBD1|-|TRBJ2-2|TRBV6-5
TGTGCCAGTATACAGGGGGCTGACACCGGGGAGCTGTTTTTT
CASIQGADTGELFF
>-|-|TRBJ2-1|TRBV5-1
TGCGCCAGCAGCTTGGCCAGGGACAATGAGCAGTTCTTC
CASSLARDNEQFF
>-|few|TRBJ1-3|TRBV2
TGTGCCAGCAGGACTTCTGGAAACACCATATATTTT
CASRTSGNTIYF
>-|-|TRBJ2-7|TRBV6-6
TGTGCCAGCAGTTCGTCCGGGACAACCTCCTACGAGCAGTACTTC
CASSSSGTTSYEQYF
>TRBD1|-|TRBJ1-2|TRBV30
TGTGCCTGGAACCTTGACAGGGCAGGCTACTATGGCTACACCTTC
CAWNLDRAGYYGYTF
>-|-|TRBJ1-3|TRBV10-3
TGTGCCATCAGTGCTCAGGGGCCCCCGGGAAACACCATATATTTT
CAISAQGPPGNTIYF
>-|-|TRBJ2-7|TRBV24-1
TGTGCCACCAGTGATTTCGAGGGCGGAGAGCAGTACTTC
CATSDFEGGEQYF
>TRBD2|-|TRBJ2-5|TRBV9
TGTGCCAGCAGCGTAGGCCTAGCGGGAGGTAGGGAGACCCAGTACTTC
CASSVGLAGGRETQYF
>TRBD2|-|TRBJ2-3|TRBV19
TGTGCCAGTAGCCGTGGGGTAGCGGGAGTGAACACAGATACGCAGTATTTT
CASSRGVAGVNTDTQYF
>-|-|TRBJ2-1|TRBV5-5
TGTGCCAGCAGCTTGTGGTCGAGCTCCTACAATGAGCAGTTCTTC
CASSLWSSSYNEQFF
>-|-|TRBJ1-1|TRBV9
TGTGCCAGCAGCGCCAGGGGTCGGGCTGAAGCTTTCTTT
CASSARGRAEAFF
>TRBD1|-|TRBJ1-4|TRBV7-2
TGTGCCAGCAGCAACGGACAGGGGGTAACTAATGAAAAACTGTTTTTT
CASSNGQGVTNEKLFF
>-|-|TRBJ2-5|TRBV7-8
TGTGCCAGCAGCTTGAGAGCGACAGTCCAAGAGACCCAGTACTTC
CASSLRATVQETQYF
>TRBD1|-|TRBJ1-2|TRBV7-2
TGTGCCAGCAGGGCTGAGGGACAGAACTCTGGCTACACCTTC
CASRAEGQNSGYTF
>TRBD1|-|TRBJ1-5|TRBV19
TGTGCCAGTAGAACACAGGGGACTGAAAGTCAGCCCCAGCATTTT
CASRTQGTESQPQHF
>-|-|TRBJ2-7|TRBV3-1/TRBV3-2
TGTGCCAGCAGCCCCTTGCGGGATCCCTACGAGCAGTACTTC
CASSPLRDPYEQYF
>TRBD1|-|TRBJ1-2|TRBV5-6
TGTGCCAGCAGCACCAGGGGACAGGGTTCGGGCGGCTACACCTTC
CASSTRGQGSGGYTF
>-|-|TRBJ1-2|TRBV5-8
TGTGCCAGCAGCTTGATGGCAGGGGACTATGGCTACACCTTC
CASSLMAGDYGYTF
>-|-|TRBJ1-1|TRBV27
TGTGCCAGCAGTTTAGTGGGCTTGAACACTGAAGCTTTCTTT
CASSLVGLNTEAFF
>TRBD1|-|TRBJ2-3|TRBV7-2
TGTGCCAGCAGCCACGGACAGGGCCCAGATACGCAGTATTTT
CASSHGQGPDTQYF
>TRBD2|-|TRBJ2-1|TRBV5-1
TGCGCCAGCAGTAGACCTAGCGGGAGTGCCTACAATGAGCAGTTCTTC
CASSRPSGSAYNEQFF
>TRBD2|-|TRBJ2-2|TRBV4-2
TGTGCCAGCAGCCAAGGGACTAGCGGGCAAGTCGGGGAGCTGTTTTTT
CASSQGTSGQVGELFF
>-|-|TRBJ1-6|TRBV7-2
TGTGCCAGCAGCTTAGACAGGGTGGCCTCACCCCTCCACTTT
CASSLDRVASPLHF
>TRBD1|few|TRBJ1-2|TRBV7-6
TGTGCCAGCAGCTCGGGACAGTATGGAGGAAAAAGGGGTGGCTACACCTTC
CASSSGQYGGKRGGYTF
>-|-|TRBJ2-2|TRBV7-9
TGTGCCAGCAGCTTGACAGGAACCGGGGAGCTGTTTTTT
CASSLTGTGELFF
>-|-|TRBJ2-1|TRBV10-1
TGCGCCAGCAGTGGCGGGAATGAGCAGTTCTTC
CASSGGNEQFF
>TRBD2|-|TRBJ2-7|TRBV13
TGTGCCAGCAGCCGAACGGGGGGCTCCTACGAGCAGTACTTC
CASSRTGGSYEQYF
>-|-|TRBJ1-1|TRBV19
TGTGCCAGTAGTATCGGAGGCCCGGGCCCTGAAGCTTTCTTT
CASSIGGPGPEAFF
>TRBD1|-|TRBJ1-4|TRBV7-8
TGTGCCAGCAGCCGGGACAGGGGAAGGGAAAAACTGTTTTTT
CASSRDRGREKLFF
>-|-|TRBJ1-2|TRBV6-1
TGTGCCAGCAGTGAGGGCCCCTCTAACTATGGCTACACCTTC
CASSEGPSNYGYTF
>TRBD1|-|TRBJ2-5|TRBV6-1
TGTGCCAGCAGTGACATGACAGGGGCCGGAGAGACCCAGTACTTC
CASSDMTGAGETQYF
>TRBD2|-|TRBJ2-3|TRBV15
TGTGCCACCAGTCAGCGGGAGTTCACAGATACGCAGTATTTT
CATSQREFTDTQYF
>TRBD2|once|TRBJ2-3|TRBV6-5
TGTGCCAGCAGACTAGCGGGAGGGGCTGATACGCAGTATTTT
CASRLAGGADTQYF
>-|-|TRBJ1-1|TRBV2
TGTGCCAGCAGTTTCGCGGGGAACACTGAAGCTTTCTTT
CASSFAGNTEAFF
>-|-|TRBJ1-6|TRBV25-1
TGTGCCAGCAGTGATACTCCGGACAGCTCCTATAATTCACCCCTCCACTTT
CASSDTPDSSYNSPLHF
>TRBD1|-|TRBJ1-3|TRBV5-1
TGCGCCAGCAGCACCTCCCCGGGACAGCAAGGCACCATATATTTT
CASSTSPGQQGTIYF
>TRBD1|-|TRBJ1-1|TRBV7-2
TGTGCCAGTGACAGGGGGCAGGGTGGGGCTTTCTTT
CASDRGQGGAFF
>TRBD2|once|TRBJ2-1|TRBV7-9
TGTGCCAGCAGCCAGGGGACTAGCGGGAGATCATATGAGCAGTTCTTC
CASSQGTSGRSYEQFF
>TRBD1|-|TRBJ2-7|TRBV18
TGTGCCAGCTCAGCAGACAGGGCCGAGCAGTACTTC
CASSADRAEQYF
>TRBD2|few|TRBJ2-3|TRBV19
TGTGCCAGTAGCTCCTACGAGCGGGAGACAGATACGCAGTATTTT
CASSSYERETDTQYF
>-|-|TRBJ2-7|TRBV3-1/TRBV3-2
TGTGCCAGCAGCCAAAGCACCTATGACTACGAGCAGTACTTC
CASSQSTYDYEQYF
>-|-|TRBJ2-2|TRBV4-2
TGTGCCAGCAGCCCACAGGTCAGGGTGATCACCGGGGAGCTGTTTTTT
CASSPQVRVITGELFF
>TRBD1|once|TRBJ1-2|TRBV19
TGTGCCAGTAGTCCCCGAACAGGGGGGAAATTCAACTATGGCTACACCTTC
CASSPRTGGKFNYGYTF